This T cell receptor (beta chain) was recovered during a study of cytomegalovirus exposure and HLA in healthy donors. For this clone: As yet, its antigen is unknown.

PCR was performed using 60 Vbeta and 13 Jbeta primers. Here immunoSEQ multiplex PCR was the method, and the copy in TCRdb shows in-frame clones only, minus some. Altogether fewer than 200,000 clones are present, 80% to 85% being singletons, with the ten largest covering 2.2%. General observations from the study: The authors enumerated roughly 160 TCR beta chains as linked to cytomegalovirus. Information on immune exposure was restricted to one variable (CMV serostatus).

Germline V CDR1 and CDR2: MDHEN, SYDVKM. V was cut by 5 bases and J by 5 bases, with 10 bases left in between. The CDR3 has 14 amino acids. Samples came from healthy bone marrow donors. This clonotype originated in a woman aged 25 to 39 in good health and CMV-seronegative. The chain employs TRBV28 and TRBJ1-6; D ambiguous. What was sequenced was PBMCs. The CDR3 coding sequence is TGTGCCAGCAGTGAGCCATTTAATAATTCACCCCTCCACTTT. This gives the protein CASSEPFNNSPLHF.